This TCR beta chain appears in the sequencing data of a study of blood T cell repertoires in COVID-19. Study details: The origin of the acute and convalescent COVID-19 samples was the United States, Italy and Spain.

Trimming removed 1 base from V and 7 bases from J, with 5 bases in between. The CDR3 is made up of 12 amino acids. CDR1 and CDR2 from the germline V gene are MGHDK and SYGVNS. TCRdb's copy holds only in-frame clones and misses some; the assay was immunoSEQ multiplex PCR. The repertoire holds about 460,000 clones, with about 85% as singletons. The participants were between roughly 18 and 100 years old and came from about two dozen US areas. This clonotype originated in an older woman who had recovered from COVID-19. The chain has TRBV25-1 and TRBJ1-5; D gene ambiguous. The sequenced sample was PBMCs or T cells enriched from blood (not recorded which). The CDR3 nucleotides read TGTGCCAGCAGTGAATCTGTCCAGCCCCAGCATTTT. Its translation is CASSESVQPQHF.